Shown below are 2 T cell receptor beta chains from a single sample sequenced in a study of T cell repertoires in cytomegalovirus infection. MiXCR, run by TCRdb on the reads, gives a single entry per CDR3 protein. The sample lists hundreds of thousands of distinct CDR3 sequences, approximately 33% occurring once. The sequenced sample consisted of PBMCs. These receptors originate from a human donor in good health (CMV status not recorded). Some clones in this sample may be carry-over from other donors' samples.

The J gene is TRBJ1-1, the V gene TRBV6-2 or TRBV6-3, with 9 bases fitting TRBD1. Germline V gene sequence: CDR1 MNHEY, CDR2 SVGEGT. The junction had 13 bases not matched to a gene; V was cut back by 8 bases and J by 12 bases. The CDR3 covers 13 residues. The CDR3 spells CASGRDRVVRTFF. The CDR3 DNA sequence: TGTGCCAGCGGCCGGGACAGGGTCGTGCGAACTTTCTTT.

This clonotype was observed once. The chain joins TRBV7-8 to TRBJ1-2; D is unresolved. The CDR3 length is 13 residues. Between the trimmed V and J ends, which lost 5 bases and 4 bases, there was a span of 11 bases. Germline V CDR1 and CDR2: SGHVS, FQNEAQ. The CDR3 DNA is TGTGCCAGCAGCCTTCAGAAGGGCTATGGCTACACCTTC. It encodes CASSLQKGYGYTF. The full variable domain, with the rest looked up from reference TRBV7-8 and TRBJ1-2, is GAGVSQSPRYKVAKRGQDVALRCDPISGHVSLFWYQQALGQGPEFLTYFQNEAQLDKSGLPSDRFFAERPEGSVSTLKIQRTQQEDSAVYLCASSLQKGYGYTFGSGTRLTVV.